These 20 T cell receptor beta chains came from one sample sequenced in a study of CD8 T cells in Susac syndrome. An input of roughly 0.5 to 1 ug of RNA was subjected to reverse transcription using random hexamers. One entry per CDR3 protein, called by TCRdb with MiXCR from the immunoSEQ multiplex PCR reads. The sample yields hundreds of thousands of distinct CDR3 sequences, around 93% seen once. Sequencing input: CD4+ T cells from PBMCs. These receptors were taken from a human donor with multiple sclerosis.

The chain has TRBV20-1 and TRBJ1-1, with no clear D. The V gene's germline CDR1 is DFQATT and CDR2 SNEGSKA (reference sequence). The CDR3 spans 12 residues. Trimming took off 3 bases at V and 9 bases at J, with 14 bases between the two ends. The CDR3 DNA reads as TGCAGTGCTAGCCCTGGACGGGTCAAAGCTTTCTTT. Translated: CSASPGRVKAFF.

In nucleotides, the CDR3 is TGTGCCAGCAGTCTACAAGGGGGCGGGGTAGGGACTGAAGCTTTCTTT. This codes for CASSLQGGGVGTEAFF. V is TRBV13 and J is TRBJ1-1; TRBD1 aligns across 7 bases. The CDR3 has 16 amino acids. V was pared by 6 bases and J by 5 bases, with 15 bases of the junction left unmatched. Germline V gene data show CDR1 as PRHDT and CDR2 as FYEKMQ (reference sequence).

The chain links TRBV12-3 or TRBV12-4 to TRBJ1-4, with 11 nucleotides matching TRBD1. Germline trimming cut 6 bases from V and 3 bases from J; bases unmatched to any gene: 15. The CDR3 contains 19 residues. The CDR3 protein is CASSRPRGQGVGANEKLFF. The DNA for the CDR3 is TGTGCCAGCAGCCGACCTCGGGGACAGGGGGTAGGAGCTAATGAAAAACTGTTTTTT.

The chain carries TRBV7-9 and TRBJ1-2, with 7 positions matching TRBD1. Germline trimming cut 5 bases from V and 4 bases from J; bases unmatched to any gene: 7. Germline values: CDR1 SEHNR, CDR2 FQNEAQ (reference sequence). CDR3 length equals 14 residues. The chain's CDR3 is CASSLLQGSYGYTF. For the CDR3, the DNA is TGTGCCAGCAGCCTGCTACAGGGGAGCTATGGCTACACCTTC.

This rearrangement joins TRBV6-2 or TRBV6-3 to TRBJ2-7, with 7 bases that match TRBD1. CDR3 length: 14 amino acids. V shed 6 bases, J shed 2 bases, and the junction held 7 bases outside the gene matches. Germline CDR1 and CDR2: MNHEY and SVGEGT. This CDR3 is CASSQPQGAYEQYV. For the CDR3, the DNA is TGTGCCAGCAGCCAACCCCAGGGGGCCTACGAGCAGTACGTC.

The V gene is TRBV5-6, the J gene TRBJ1-3; 11 bases map to TRBD1. J gave up 0 bases and V 4 bases, and 6 bases lay outside the gene matches. The CDR3 runs 17 residues. Looked up from germline, CDR1 is SGHDT and CDR2 is YYEEEE. The CDR3 sequence is CASSGGDRGNSGNTIYF. CDR3 nucleotides: TGTGCCAGCAGCGGCGGGGACAGGGGGAACTCTGGAAACACCATATATTTT.

The gene calls are TRBV5-1 and TRBJ2-5; 9 bases are a match to TRBD1. V trimming: 7 bases; J trimming: 0 bases; junction bases outside the gene matches: 7. Germline V gives CDR1 SGHRS, CDR2 YFSETQ. The CDR3 runs 15 residues. The CDR3 spells CASRMGQGNQETQYF. Written as DNA, the CDR3 is TGCGCCAGCCGAATGGGACAGGGCAACCAAGAGACCCAGTACTTC.

The chain employs TRBV5-4 and TRBJ2-5; 13 nucleotides match TRBD2. The germline V gene has CDR1 SGHNT and CDR2 YYREEE (reference sequence). This CDR3 spans 16 amino acids. The ends lost 0 bases at V and 4 bases at J; junction bases unmatched: 3. The CDR3 loop is CASSLGLAGGLETQYF. For the CDR3, the DNA is TGTGCCAGCAGCTTGGGACTAGCGGGAGGTTTAGAGACCCAGTACTTC.

The count of this clonotype is one. The chain recombines TRBV2 with TRBJ1-5; D gene uncertain. CDR1 and CDR2 from the germline V gene are SNHLY and FYNNEI. Trimming took 6 bases from V and 5 from J, leaving 14 bases between them. This CDR3 has 14 residues. The CDR3 coding sequence is TGTGCCAGCAGGGATAGGGCCCCAGATCAGCCCCAGCATTTT. Its translation: CASRDRAPDQPQHF.

J is TRBJ2-3 and V is TRBV27, with D tentatively TRBD2 (6 bases). This CDR3 has 17 amino acids. Germline CDR1 MNHEY, CDR2 SMNVEV (reference sequence). V lost 6 bases to trimming and J lost 7 bases, with 26 bases between them. Here the CDR3 reads CASRSYGAGWDGNTQYF. In nucleotides, the CDR3 is TGTGCCAGCAGATCCTACGGGGCGGGATGGGACGGGAATACGCAGTATTTT.

This rearrangement joins TRBV6-5 to TRBJ1-1; 9 bases agree with TRBD1. Per germline, CDR1 MNHEY and CDR2 SVGAGI. The CDR3 totals 15 residues. J was trimmed by 4 bases and V by 1 base; bases with no gene match: 4. The CDR3 DNA reads TGTGCCAGCAGTTACTGGGACAGGGAGGGCACTGAAGCTTTCTTT. Encoded protein: CASSYWDREGTEAFF.

The chain links TRBV29-1 to TRBJ2-2; 7 positions agree with TRBD1. The V and J ends lost 4 bases and 5 bases, in that order; junction bases with no gene match: 4. The germline V gene has CDR1 SQVTM and CDR2 ANQGSEA. This CDR3 spans 13 amino acids. The CDR3 sequence: CSVAHRGTGELFF. CDR3 nucleotides: TGCAGCGTTGCCCACAGGGGAACCGGGGAGCTGTTTTTT.

The V call is TRBV25-1, the J call TRBJ2-2, with 8 bases identical to TRBD1. The CDR3 spans 16 residues. In germline, CDR1 is MGHDK, CDR2 SYGVNS. V was pared by 1 base and J by 3 bases, with 4 bases of the junction left unmatched. CDR3 protein: CASSELAGGHTGELFF. CDR3 DNA: TGTGCCAGCAGTGAATTGGCAGGGGGCCACACCGGGGAGCTGTTTTTT.

The chain employs TRBV6-1 and TRBJ2-7; 10 bases map to TRBD1. Losses at the gene ends were 9 bases for V and 3 bases for J; bases not matched to a gene: 2. Germline CDR1 and CDR2: MNHNS and SASEGT. The CDR3 loop spans 12 amino acids. CDR3: CASGQGDYEQYF. CDR3 DNA sequence: TGTGCCAGTGGACAGGGGGACTACGAGCAGTACTTC.

The rearrangement links TRBV7-9 to TRBJ2-2; TRBD2 might be the D (5 bases). The CDR3 is 16 residues long. The germline V gene has CDR1 SEHNR and CDR2 FQNEAQ (reference sequence). Trimming shortened V by 0 bases and J by 2 bases, and 10 bases separated the two germline ends. The CDR3 is CASSLAWEFNTGELFF. The CDR3 DNA reads TGTGCCAGCAGCTTAGCGTGGGAGTTTAACACCGGGGAGCTGTTTTTT.

The V gene is TRBV5-6, the J gene TRBJ1-1; a possible D gene is TRBD1 (5 bases). The V and J ends lost 1 base and 3 bases respectively, with 13 bases between them. Germline V gives CDR1 SGHDT, CDR2 YYEEEE. The CDR3 is 15 residues long. The CDR3 sequence is CASSLRTPLYTEAFF. CDR3 DNA sequence: TGTGCCAGCAGCTTGCGGACACCATTGTACACTGAAGCTTTCTTT.

The rearrangement joins TRBV7-9 to TRBJ2-7, with 9 bases that match TRBD1. This CDR3 has 15 amino acids. The trim removed 2 bases at V and 0 bases at J, leaving 2 bases unmatched. Looked up from germline, CDR1 is SEHNR and CDR2 is FQNEAQ (reference sequence). The CDR3 bases are TGTGCCAGCAGCTTAAGACAGGGGGGCTCCTACGAGCAGTACTTC. Encoded protein: CASSLRQGGSYEQYF.

The V call is TRBV7-9, the J call TRBJ1-2; D remains unclear. V lost 5 bases to trimming and J lost 3 bases, with 16 bases between them. Germline CDR1 reads SEHNR; CDR2 reads FQNEAQ (reference sequence). The CDR3 has 15 residues. CDR3 nucleotide sequence: TGTGCCAGCAGCCAAACACGGTTACTGGACTATGGCTACACCTTC. Translating it yields CASSQTRLLDYGYTF.

The CDR3: CASSDKVSSYNEQFF. As DNA, the CDR3 is TGTGCCAGCAGTGATAAAGTGAGCTCCTACAATGAGCAGTTCTTC. This sequence joins TRBV6-1 and TRBJ2-1; D ambiguous. The CDR3 sequence is 15 residues long. The germline CDR1 and CDR2 sequences are MNHNS and SASEGT. Trimming left V 3 bases short and J 0 bases short, with 9 bases between.

V is TRBV29-1 and J is TRBJ2-3, with D possibly TRBD1 on 5 matching bases. The CDR3 contains 13 residues. Germline values: CDR1 SQVTM, CDR2 ANQGSEA. V was pared by 3 bases and J by 1 base, with 8 bases between. The CDR3 coding sequence is TGCAGCGTTGAGATAGGGGGCACAGATACGCAGTATTTT. Protein: CSVEIGGTDTQYF.